This is a list of T cell receptor beta chains from one sample in a study of blood T cell repertoires in COVID-19. TCRdb keeps only in-frame clones here, not all; method: immunoSEQ multiplex PCR. The sample consists of around 220,000 clones, roughly 84% of them appearing once. Sequenced: peripheral blood. The receptors were gathered from a woman aged 40 to 50 with active or convalescent COVID-19. The CDR3 runs from the conserved cysteine through the conserved F or W.

TRBV2	TRBJ2-1	14	CASGPGLAVHEQFF
TRBV5-1	TRBJ2-7	16	CASSLSPGQGDYEQYF
TRBV10-3	TRBJ1-6	13	CAIGSSYNSPLHF
TRBV28	TRBJ1-6	15	CASTRPRDRVSPLHF
TRBV13	TRBJ2-6	16	CASSKNRGSGANVLTF
TRBV5-5	TRBJ1-5	14	CASSLWGENQPQHF
TRBV21-1	TRBJ1-1	20	CASTQYPDRDRGRENTEAFF
TRBV6-5	TRBJ2-7	16	CASSYSQGLAAYEQYF
TRBV10-3	TRBJ2-6	16	CAISEGQTSGANVLTF
TRBV14	TRBJ1-6	14	CASSLRALNSPLHF
TRBV21-1	TRBJ1-4	16	CASSLGGEATNEKLFF
TRBV19	TRBJ1-5	13	CASSMRTAQPQHF
TRBV5-4	TRBJ1-1	17	CASSPGQGRFRSTEAFF
TRBV7-9	TRBJ1-1	11	CASYLNTEAFF